The clone carrying this TCR beta chain came up a few times. Other DNA sequences of this sample code for an identical CDR3. This sample was taken from a study of shared clonotypes between healthy human individuals. The CDR3 has 14 amino acids. Germline loops: CDR1 SEHNR, CDR2 FQNEAQ (reference sequence). The V and J ends lost 5 bases and 1 base respectively, with 8 bases between them. Every subset's genomic DNA went evenly onto several immunoSEQ plates. Sequenced by immunoSEQ multiplex PCR; TCRdb stores in-frame clones only, minus some. Among hundreds of thousands of clones listed, around 80% were seen once.

Sequenced material: PBMCs. This TCR came from a woman between 35 and 50 years old in good health. Some clones in this sample may be carry-over from other donors' samples. The V call is TRBV7-9, the J call TRBJ2-2, with D perhaps TRBD2 (5 bases). The CDR3 DNA follows: TGTGCCAGCAGCGTAAGCGGGAACACCGGGGAGCTGTTTTTT. Its protein is CASSVSGNTGELFF.